This is a list of T cell receptor beta chains from one sample in a study of blood T cells in healthy people across ages. TCRdb passed the 5' RACE reads through MiXCR, listing each CDR3 protein once. The data hold 630,000 or so distinct CDR3 sequences, with 32% observed a single time. Input material: blood. All receptors come from an elderly woman in good health. Both conserved end residues are part of each CDR3. A D gene is named only where the DNA matches it firmly. Clone sizes are given selectively: once, few, many, or a class where the clone is expanded.

many	TRBV9	TRBJ2-5	TRBD1	15	TGTGCCAGCAGCCCCGAAGGTCCAGGGGGAGAGACCCAGTACTTC	CASSPEGPGGETQYF
.	TRBV11-2	TRBJ2-3	TRBD2	18	TGTGCCAGCAGCTCCCTACTACTAGCGGGGGGTCCGAGGGATACGCAGTATTTT	CASSSLLLAGGPRDTQYF
few	TRBV9	TRBJ2-2	TRBD2	15	TGTGCCAGCAGCGTAGTCGGGGGGGCCACCGGGGAGCTGTTTTTT	CASSVVGGATGELFF
.	TRBV7-6	TRBJ2-7	.	15	TGTGCCAGCAGCCCCCTCGCGGCCGACGAGGGCGAGCAGTACTTC	CASSPLAADEGEQYF
.	TRBV7-9	TRBJ2-7	.	14	TGTGCCAGCGGCTTAGCCGGCGGATTCGGGGAGCAGTACTTC	CASGLAGGFGEQYF
once	TRBV20-1	TRBJ2-1	TRBD2	14	TGCAGTGCTGGGACTAGCGGGACATACAATGAGCAGTTCTTC	CSAGTSGTYNEQFF
many	TRBV15	TRBJ2-1	TRBD2	13	TGTGCCACCAGAGTCGGGGGGGTGGATGAGCAGTTCTTC	CATRVGGVDEQFF
few	TRBV28	TRBJ2-1	TRBD1	14	TGTGCCAGCAGGGGGACAGGGGAATACAATGAGCAGTTCTTC	CASRGTGEYNEQFF
few	TRBV7-8	TRBJ2-1	.	15	TGTGCCAGCAGCTTAGTGAGGGGGGGCCAGGGAGAGCAGTTCTTC	CASSLVRGGQGEQFF
.	TRBV3-1	TRBJ2-2	.	14	TGTGCCAGCAGCCAACTTCAGAACACCGGGGAGCGGTTTTTT	CASSQLQNTGERFF
.	TRBV9	TRBJ2-6	.	16	TGTGCCAGCAGGGGGGTCAGCACAACCGGGACCAGCGTCCTGACTTTC	CASRGVSTTGTSVLTF
many	TRBV6-5	TRBJ2-3	.	14	TGTGCCAGCAGTCCGGCCGATTCGTCAGATACGCAGTATTTT	CASSPADSSDTQYF
many	TRBV6-2/TRBV6-3	TRBJ2-3	.	13	TGTGCCAGCAGTTACTCGGAAGTAGATACGCAGTATTTT	CASSYSEVDTQYF
many	TRBV12-3/TRBV12-4	TRBJ2-4	.	16	TGTGCCAGCAGTTCCTCTTTGATACTAGCCAAAAACATTCAGTACTTC	CASSSSLILAKNIQYF
many	TRBV5-5	TRBJ2-7	.	13	TGTGCCAGCAGTTTATCGGGACCGTACGAGCAGTACTTC	CASSLSGPYEQYF
.	TRBV7-9	TRBJ2-3	TRBD2	17	TGTGCCAGCAGCCCCCCGGGACTAGCGGGGGGGCCAGATACGCAGTATTTT	CASSPPGLAGGPDTQYF
many	TRBV5-1	TRBJ1-1	TRBD1	15	TGCGCCAGCAGCATAGGGACAGGGAACCGCCTTGAAGCTTTCTTT	CASSIGTGNRLEAFF
many	TRBV6-2/TRBV6-3	TRBJ2-3	TRBD2	15	TGTGCCAGCAGTGCGACTAGCGGGGCGACAGATACGCAGTATTTT	CASSATSGATDTQYF